The 5 T cell receptor beta chains in this list originate from one sample, sequenced in a study of CD8 T cells in ankylosing spondylitis. TCRdb fed the 5' RACE reads into MiXCR, producing one record per CDR3 protein. This repertoire shows roughly 30,000 distinct CDR3 sequences, approximately 15% found once; its top ten account for approximately 40%. The specimen sequenced was blood. Receptor source: a male donor with ankylosing spondylitis or in good health (not recorded which).

This clonotype showed up many times. The V gene is TRBV7-2, the J gene TRBJ2-2, with unresolved D. Per germline, CDR1 SGHTA and CDR2 FQGNSA. V was cut by 1 base and J by 4 bases, with 4 bases left in between. The length of the CDR3 is 13 residues. CDR3 amino acids: CASSLGSTGELFF. DNA of the CDR3: TGTGCCAGCAGCTTAGGTTCCACCGGGGAGCTGTTTTTT.

The rearrangement uses TRBV3-1 and TRBJ1-4; 11 bases match TRBD1. The length of the CDR3 is 15 residues. The V gene end was trimmed by 4 bases and the J gene end by 8 bases; junction bases not matched to a gene: 6. Germline loops: CDR1 LGHDT, CDR2 YNNKEL (reference sequence). CDR3 sequence (DNA): TGTGCCAGCAGCCCAGGGACAGGGGGGAAGGAAAAACTGTTTTTT. As protein: CASSPGTGGKEKLFF.

This clonotype came up many times. The chain combines TRBV6-5 with TRBJ1-5, with unresolved D. This CDR3 contains 15 residues. Deletions cut 4 bases from V and 2 bases from J, with 12 bases between. Looked up from germline, CDR1 is MNHEY and CDR2 is SVGAGI. CDR3 coding DNA: TGTGCCAGCAGTTCCTTAGCGGTGGGCAATCAGCCCCAGCATTTT. This codes for CASSSLAVGNQPQHF.

The genes are TRBV12-3 or TRBV12-4 and TRBJ1-1; D is ambiguous. The CDR3 runs to 15 residues. V lost 3 bases and J lost 1, with 12 bases in between. In nucleotides, the CDR3 is TGTGCCAGCAGTTTTATGGTGTCGGGGAACACTGAAGCTTTCTTT. Translating gives CASSFMVSGNTEAFF.

This clonotype showed up just a few times. The CDR3 loop is CASSLGGRGLETQYF. The CDR3 DNA sequence: TGTGCCAGCAGCTTAGGTGGCAGGGGTCTAGAGACCCAGTACTTC. V gene TRBV7-2 combines with J gene TRBJ2-5; possible D gene TRBD1, 6 bases. CDR1 is SGHTA and CDR2 is FQGNSA in the germline V gene. The germline V and J ends were trimmed by 1 base and 4 bases, with 13 bases remaining between them. This CDR3 spans 15 amino acids.